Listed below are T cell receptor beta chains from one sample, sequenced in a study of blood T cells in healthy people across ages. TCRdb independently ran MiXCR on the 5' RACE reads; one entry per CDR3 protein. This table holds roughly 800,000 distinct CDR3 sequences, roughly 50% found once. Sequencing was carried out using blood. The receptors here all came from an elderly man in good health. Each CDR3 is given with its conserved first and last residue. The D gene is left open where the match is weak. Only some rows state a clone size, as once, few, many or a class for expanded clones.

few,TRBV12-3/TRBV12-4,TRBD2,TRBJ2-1,CASSVGLVNEQFF,TGTGCCAGCAGTGTCGGACTAGTCAATGAGCAGTTCTTC
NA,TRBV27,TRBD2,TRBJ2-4,CASSFPLAGVWYF,TGTGCCAGCAGTTTTCCACTAGCGGGAGTGTGGTACTTC
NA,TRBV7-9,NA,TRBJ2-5,CATQRNGGGETQYF,TGTGCCACCCAACGGAACGGGGGCGGCGAGACCCAGTACTTC
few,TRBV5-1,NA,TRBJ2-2,CASSLAWQAGELFF,TGCGCCAGCAGCTTGGCCTGGCAGGCTGGGGAGCTGTTTTTT
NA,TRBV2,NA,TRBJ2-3,CATNRARTDTQYF,TGTGCCACCAACCGGGCTCGTACGGATACGCAGTATTTT
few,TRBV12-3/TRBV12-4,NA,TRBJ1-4,CASSRSTNEKLFF,TGTGCCAGCAGTCGTTCAACTAATGAAAAACTGTTTTTT
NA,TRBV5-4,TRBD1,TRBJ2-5,CASSLQGAGRETQYF,TGTGCCAGCAGCTTGCAGGGGGCGGGTAGGGAGACCCAGTACTTC
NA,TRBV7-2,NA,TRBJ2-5,CASSPLIGRSQETQYF,TGTGCCAGCAGCCCATTAATTGGAAGGTCACAAGAGACCCAGTACTTC
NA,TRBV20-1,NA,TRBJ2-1,CSAQLGNEQFF,TGCAGTGCCCAACTCGGCAATGAGCAGTTCTTC
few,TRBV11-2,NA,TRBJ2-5,CASSLYVQETQYF,TGTGCCAGCAGCTTATACGTCCAAGAGACCCAGTACTTC
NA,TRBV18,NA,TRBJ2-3,CASSPLSDRKGRYAYF,TGTGCCAGCTCACCCCTCTCGGACAGAAAAGGGAGATACGCGTATTTT
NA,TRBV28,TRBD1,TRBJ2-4,CASSLRGTGVNIQYF,TGTGCCAGCAGTTTAAGAGGGACAGGGGTAAACATTCAGTACTTC
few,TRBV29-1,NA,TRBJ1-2,CSVPIFNRVGDGYTF,TGCAGCGTTCCAATCTTCAACAGGGTCGGCGATGGCTACACCTTC
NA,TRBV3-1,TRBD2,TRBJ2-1,CASSQVVAGGNNEQFF,TGTGCCAGCAGCCAAGTCGTGGCGGGAGGGAACAATGAGCAGTTCTTC
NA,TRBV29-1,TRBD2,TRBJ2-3,CNIQTSGSTDTQYF,TGCAATATCCAGACTAGCGGAAGCACAGATACGCAGTATTTT
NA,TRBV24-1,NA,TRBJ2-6,CAIGSRSQGSGANVLTF,TGTGCCATAGGGAGCCGGTCACAGGGCTCTGGGGCCAACGTCCTGACTTTC
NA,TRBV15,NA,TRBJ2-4,CATRLIRAKNIQYF,TGTGCCACCAGGCTGATAAGGGCCAAAAACATTCAGTACTTC
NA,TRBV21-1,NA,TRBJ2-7,CTSRLRDRSSYEQYF,TGTACCAGCAGACTTCGGGACAGGAGCTCCTACGAGCAGTACTTC
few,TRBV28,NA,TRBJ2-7,CASSSRDSRWAYEQYF,TGTGCCAGCAGTTCGAGAGACAGCCGATGGGCCTACGAGCAGTACTTC
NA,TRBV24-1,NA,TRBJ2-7,CATSDSRNSAYEQYF,TGTGCCACCAGTGATTCGCGAAATAGTGCCTACGAGCAGTACTTC
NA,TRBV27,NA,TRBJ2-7,CASSQGGGRASYEQYF,TGTGCCAGCAGTCAAGGGGGTGGAAGGGCCTCCTACGAGCAGTACTTC
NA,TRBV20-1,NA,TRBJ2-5,CSARGGQETRYF,TGCAGTGCTAGAGGGGGTCAAGAGACCCGGTACTTC
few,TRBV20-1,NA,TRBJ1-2,CSATRGIGYGYTF,TGCAGTGCTACTAGGGGGATCGGTTATGGCTACACCTTC
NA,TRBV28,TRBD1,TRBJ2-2,CASSRQGEDGELFF,TGTGCCAGCAGCCGACAGGGGGAAGACGGGGAGCTGTTTTTT
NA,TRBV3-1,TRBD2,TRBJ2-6,CASSQGGLVGVGSGANVLTF,TGTGCCAGCAGCCAAGGGGGACTAGTGGGAGTTGGCTCTGGGGCCAACGTCCTGACTTTC
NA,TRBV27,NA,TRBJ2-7,CASRGWSEEPNEQYF,TGTGCCAGCAGAGGGTGGTCTGAGGAACCTAACGAGCAGTACTTC
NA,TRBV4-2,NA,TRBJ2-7,CASSQDSQGRYEQYF,TGTGCCAGCAGCCAAGATAGTCAGGGTCGTTACGAGCAGTACTTC
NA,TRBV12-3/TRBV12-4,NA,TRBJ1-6,CASSPPNSPLHF,TGTGCCAGCAGTCCGCCCAATTCACCCCTCCACTTT
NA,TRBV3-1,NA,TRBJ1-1,CASSQDLGVTNTEAFF,TGTGCCAGCAGCCAAGATCTTGGGGTAACAAACACTGAAGCTTTCTTT
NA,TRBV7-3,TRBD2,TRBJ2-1,CASSWGLAGVYEQFF,TGTGCCAGCAGCTGGGGACTAGCGGGAGTCTATGAGCAGTTCTTC
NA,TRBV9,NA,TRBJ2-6,CASSVLPTSGANVLTF,TGTGCCAGCAGCGTATTACCTACCTCTGGGGCCAACGTCCTGACTTTC
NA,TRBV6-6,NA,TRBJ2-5,CASTSGNQETQYF,TGTGCCAGCACCTCGGGCAACCAAGAGACCCAGTACTTC
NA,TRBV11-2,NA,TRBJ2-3,CASQNGDTQLTDTQYF,TGTGCCAGCCAAAACGGGGACACCCAACTTACAGATACGCAGTATTTT
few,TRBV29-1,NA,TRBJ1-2,CSGGGDGYTF,TGCAGCGGAGGGGGGGATGGCTACACCTTC
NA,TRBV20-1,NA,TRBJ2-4,CSARNLGATAKNIQYF,TGCAGTGCTAGAAATCTGGGGGCAACAGCCAAAAACATTCAGTACTTC
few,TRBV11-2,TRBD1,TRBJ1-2,CASSLDDRGYGYTF,TGTGCCAGCAGCTTAGATGACAGGGGCTATGGCTACACCTTC
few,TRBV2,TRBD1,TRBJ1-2,CASTRQGSPDGYTF,TGTGCCAGCACTCGACAGGGAAGTCCCGATGGCTACACCTTC
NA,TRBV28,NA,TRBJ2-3,CASGAGNTDTQYF,TGTGCCAGCGGGGCAGGCAACACAGATACGCAGTATTTT
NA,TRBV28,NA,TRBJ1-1,CASTTGTEAFF,TGTGCCAGCACGACCGGCACTGAAGCTTTCTTT
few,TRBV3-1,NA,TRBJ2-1,CASSQLGSSRGEQFF,TGTGCCAGCAGCCAATTAGGGTCTTCGAGAGGTGAGCAGTTCTTC
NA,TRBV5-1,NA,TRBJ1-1,CASSSGWGTEAFF,TGCGCCAGCAGCAGTGGTTGGGGTACTGAAGCTTTCTTT
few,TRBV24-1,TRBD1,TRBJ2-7,CATSDSGRGREQYF,TGTGCCACCAGTGATTCGGGCAGGGGGCGCGAGCAGTACTTC
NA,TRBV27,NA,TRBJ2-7,CASGELGMYEQYF,TGTGCCAGCGGGGAGTTGGGTATGTACGAGCAGTACTTC
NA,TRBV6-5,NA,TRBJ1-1,CASSYKPTLGNTEAFF,TGTGCCAGCAGTTATAAACCGACTTTGGGAAACACTGAAGCTTTCTTT
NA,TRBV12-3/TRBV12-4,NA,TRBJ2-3,CASRLGRNTQYF,TGTGCCAGCAGGCTTGGTCGGAATACGCAGTATTTT
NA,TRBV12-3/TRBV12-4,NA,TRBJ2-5,CASSLHEAQETQYF,TGTGCCAGCAGTTTACACGAGGCACAAGAGACCCAGTACTTC
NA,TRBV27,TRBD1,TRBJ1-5,CASSPLTGVNQPQHF,TGTGCCAGCAGTCCGCTAACAGGGGTCAATCAGCCCCAGCATTTT
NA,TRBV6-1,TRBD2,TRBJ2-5,CASSEGRLAGVSAQYF,TGTGCCAGCAGTGAGGGCAGACTAGCGGGTGTGTCGGCCCAGTACTTC
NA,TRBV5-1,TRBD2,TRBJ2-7,CASSTGLADPYEQYF,TGCGCCAGCAGCACGGGACTAGCGGACCCCTACGAGCAGTACTTC
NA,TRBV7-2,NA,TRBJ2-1,CASSLATTRYNEQFF,TGTGCCAGCAGCTTAGCGACTACTAGATACAATGAGCAGTTCTTC
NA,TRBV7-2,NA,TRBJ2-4,CASSLAGAKNIQYF,TGTGCCAGCAGCTTAGCGGGGGCCAAAAACATTCAGTACTTC
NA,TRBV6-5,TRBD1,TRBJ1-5,CASRGQVGNQPQHF,TGTGCCAGCAGGGGACAGGTGGGCAATCAGCCCCAGCATTTT
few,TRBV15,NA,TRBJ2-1,CATSRGVQGGMDEQFF,TGTGCCACCAGCAGGGGGGTTCAGGGAGGTATGGATGAGCAGTTCTTC
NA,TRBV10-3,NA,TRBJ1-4,CAIRKTGNNEKLFF,TGTGCCATTAGAAAGACGGGGAATAATGAAAAACTGTTTTTT
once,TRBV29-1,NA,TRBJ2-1,CSVGIQNNEQFF,TGCAGCGTTGGGATCCAAAACAATGAGCAGTTCTTC
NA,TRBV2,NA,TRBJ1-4,CASSEARTLGGKLFF,TGTGCCAGCAGTGAAGCGCGGACCCTCGGGGGAAAACTGTTTTTT